The 23 T cell receptor beta chains listed next were all sequenced from one sample in a study of vaccination and CD4 T cells after COVID-19. Antigens for these TCRs are unknown. Cultured CD4+ T-cell DNA underwent Oncomine TCR Beta short-read sequencing. TCRdb analysed the PCR reads with MiXCR anew, one entry per CDR3 protein. The table shows 25,000 to 30,000 distinct CDR3 sequences, with roughly 38% occurring only once. Time point: late sampling 161 to 241 days after vaccination in a few convalescent patients. Treatment reported: approximately 9-day PBMC culture with coronavirus spike peptide pools or control peptides (ViraFEST assay). The sample in question was CD4+ T cells from blood, cultured in vitro, obtained about 7 months after SARS-CoV-2 vaccination. Receptors were obtained from a human donor who had recovered from COVID-19.

The chain links TRBV18 to TRBJ1-6; D gene unclear. Trimming left V 2 bases short and J 14 bases short, with 10 bases between. Germline V lookup: CDR1 KGHSH, CDR2 LQKENI. The CDR3 loop spans 12 amino acids. CDR3 sequence (DNA): TGTGCCAGCTCACCAACGGGAGGGTCCCTCCACTTT. Encoded protein: CASSPTGGSLHF.

The chain recombines TRBV12-3 or TRBV12-4 with TRBJ1-5; 9 bases fit TRBD1. V was pared by 6 bases and J by 4 bases, with 4 bases of the junction left unmatched. The CDR3 is made up of 14 amino acids. CDR3 coding DNA: TGTGCCAGCAGGGGACAGGGTTTTAATCAGCCCCAGCATTTT. Amino acid sequence: CASRGQGFNQPQHF.

This clonotype showed up just a few times. This chain connects TRBV6-1 to TRBJ1-1; maybe TRBD1 (5 bases). This CDR3 region has 12 residues. V shed 2 bases and J shed 10 bases, with 11 bases lying between them. Per germline, CDR1 MNHNS and CDR2 SASEGT. The CDR3 region has the DNA TGTGCCAGCAGTGAAACTCGGGGGATAGCTTTCTTT. As protein: CASSETRGIAFF.

This clonotype appeared a few times. V and J are TRBV6-5 and TRBJ2-7, with TRBD2 matching 8 bases. There are 17 residues in the CDR3. CDR1 MNHEY and CDR2 SVGAGI come from the germline V gene. The V segment lost 0 bases and the J segment 3 bases; nucleotides outside the gene matches: 10. The CDR3: CASSYSSFQRGNYEQYF. CDR3 DNA: TGTGCCAGCAGTTACTCGAGTTTCCAGCGGGGGAACTACGAGCAGTACTTC.

In this sample, this clonotype turned up a few times. The CDR3 coding sequence is TGTGCCAGCAGGCAATCCGGGACAGTGGTATGGGAGACCCAGTACTTC. It codes for CASRQSGTVVWETQYF. The V gene is TRBV27, the J gene TRBJ2-5, with 7 bases that match TRBD1. The CDR3 is 16 residues long. In germline, CDR1 is MNHEY, CDR2 SMNVEV (reference sequence). The V and J ends lost 6 bases and 5 bases, in that order; junction bases with no gene match: 15.

In this sample, this clonotype turned up a few times. The chain joins TRBV11-2 to TRBJ2-6; 10 bases agree with TRBD1. V shed 7 bases and J 1 base; nucleotides not matched to a gene: 7. This CDR3 spans 17 amino acids. Looked up from germline, CDR1 is SGHAT and CDR2 is FQNNGV. The chain's CDR3 is CASTRGQGKSGANVLTF. CDR3 bases: TGTGCCAGCACCCGGGGACAGGGGAAATCTGGGGCCAACGTCCTGACTTTC.

The chain joins TRBV28 to TRBJ2-2; 9 bases are shared with TRBD1. This CDR3 contains 14 residues. Trimming cost V 6 bases and J 6 bases; bases outside gene matches: 5. CDR1 is MDHEN, CDR2 SYDVKM, per germline. The CDR3 loop is CASRRQGDPGELFF. CDR3 coding DNA: TGTGCCAGCAGGCGACAGGGGGATCCCGGGGAGCTGTTTTTT.

This chain connects TRBV7-3 to TRBJ2-3; 7 bases line up with TRBD2. The germline CDR1 and CDR2 sequences are SGHTA and FQGTGA. With V trimmed by 0 bases and J by 6 bases, 0 bases remained unmatched. The CDR3 is made up of 13 amino acids. The CDR3 region has the DNA TGTGCCAGCAGCTTAACGGGGGGGGATACGCAGTATTTT. The encoded protein is CASSLTGGDTQYF.

V usage is TRBV27 and J usage is TRBJ2-7, with D possibly being TRBD1 (6 bases). Trimming removed 8 bases at V and 8 bases at J, with 19 bases between. The CDR3 loop spans 13 amino acids. Looked up from germline, CDR1 is MNHEY and CDR2 is SMNVEV (reference sequence). The CDR3 protein is CASGIQGGNQQYF. CDR3 coding DNA: TGTGCCAGCGGAATACAGGGTGGAAATCAGCAGTACTTC.

CDR3 DNA sequence: TGTGCCAGCGGCCCCTACCACGAGCAGTACTTC. Encoded protein: CASGPYHEQYF. The rearrangement links TRBV2 to TRBJ2-7; D is unclear. V was cut by 8 bases and J by 5 bases, with 10 bases left in between. This CDR3 comprises 11 residues. The germline V gene encodes CDR1 SNHLY and CDR2 FYNNEI. The entire variable domain, with the rest obtained from reference TRBV2 and TRBJ2-7, is as follows: EPEVTQTPSHQVTQMGQEVILRCVPISNHLYFYWYRQILGQKVEFLVSFYNNEISEKSEIFDDQFSVERPDGSNFTLKIRSTKLEDSAMYFCASGPYHEQYFGPGTRLTVT.

This clonotype was found a few times. The chain has TRBV7-6 and TRBJ2-7, with D possibly TRBD2 on 5 matching bases. The CDR3 is made up of 17 amino acids. Germline V lookup: CDR1 SGHVS, CDR2 FNYEAQ. V lost 5 bases to trimming and J lost 0 bases, with 20 bases between them. CDR3: CASSPSPYKRSSYEQYF. The CDR3 region has the DNA TGTGCCAGCAGCCCGTCCCCCTACAAGCGGAGCTCCTACGAGCAGTACTTC.

This clonotype is a singleton in its sample. V gene TRBV29-1 combines with J gene TRBJ2-7, with TRBD2 identical over 8 bases. CDR1 is SQVTM and CDR2 is ANQGSEA in the germline V gene. Trimming took 5 bases from V and 6 from J; bases not matched to a gene: 12. This CDR3 comprises 14 residues. CDR3 DNA sequence: TGCAGCGTTACAACTAGCGGTAGATACGGCGAGCAGTACTTC. It specifies CSVTTSGRYGEQYF.

The rearrangement links TRBV18 to TRBJ2-5; D not certain. Trimming took 4 bases from V and 5 from J, leaving 11 bases between them. Germline V gene lookup returns CDR1 KGHSH and CDR2 LQKENI. The CDR3 spans 13 residues. CDR3 bases: TGTGCCAGCTCACTCACGCCAAGGGAGACCCAGTACTTC. Its protein product is CASSLTPRETQYF.

This chain connects TRBV28 to TRBJ2-3; 8 bases align to TRBD2. Trimming at V came to 3 bases and at J to 7 bases, leaving 6 bases not matched to a gene. Per the germline V gene, CDR1 is MDHEN and CDR2 is SYDVKM. The CDR3 covers 14 residues. The CDR3 reads CASSFSGVGNTQYF. CDR3 DNA: TGTGCCAGCAGTTTTAGCGGGGTTGGAAATACGCAGTATTTT.

The chain couples TRBV5-1 to TRBJ2-3; TRBD2 aligns across 10 bases. Germline trimming cut 0 bases from V and 5 bases from J; bases unmatched to any gene: 6. The CDR3 is 16 residues long. The V gene's germline CDR1 is SGHRS and CDR2 YFSETQ. CDR3 region: CASSLASSGSLDTQYF. DNA of the CDR3: TGCGCCAGCAGCTTGGCCTCTAGCGGGAGTTTAGATACGCAGTATTTT. Full variable domain (remainder filled in from reference TRBV5-1 and TRBJ2-3): KAGVTQTPRYLIKTRGQQVTLSCSPISGHRSVSWYQQTPGQGLQFLFEYFSETQRNKGNFPGRFSGRQFSNSRSEMNVSTLELGDSALYLCASSLASSGSLDTQYFGPGTRLTVL.

In this sample, this clonotype turned up a few times. This chain connects TRBV7-9 to TRBJ2-1; D is undetermined. This CDR3 region has 15 residues. Germline CDR1 and CDR2: SEHNR and FQNEAQ (reference sequence). Trimming cost V 1 base and J 2 bases, with 9 bases left between them. CDR3 amino acids: CASSLDRWAYNEQFF. The DNA of the CDR3 is TGTGCCAGCAGCTTAGACAGATGGGCCTACAATGAGCAGTTCTTC.

The V call is TRBV7-9, the J call TRBJ1-3; the D gene is possibly TRBD1 (6 bases). This CDR3 region has 15 residues. The V end was cut by 5 bases, the J end by 0 bases, with 11 bases between. The germline V gene encodes CDR1 SEHNR and CDR2 FQNEAQ (reference sequence). CDR3 coding DNA: TGTGCCAGCAGCCAGCAGGGGATCTCTGGAAACACCATATATTTT. Protein sequence: CASSQQGISGNTIYF.

The chain combines TRBV20-1 with TRBJ2-1; D unclear. The CDR3 sequence is 13 residues long. CDR1 and CDR2 from the germline V gene are DFQATT and SNEGSKA (reference sequence). Trimming stripped 5 bases from V and 8 bases from J, with 16 bases between. The CDR3 protein is CSADVDSSHEQFF. CDR3 sequence (DNA): TGCAGTGCTGACGTAGATTCCAGCCATGAGCAGTTCTTC.

The rearrangement joins TRBV28 to TRBJ2-7; D not certain. V shed 2 bases and J shed 0 bases, with 14 bases lying between them. The CDR3 has 16 amino acids. Per germline, CDR1 MDHEN and CDR2 SYDVKM. CDR3 loop: CASSLPGPRSSYEQYF. DNA for the CDR3: TGTGCCAGCAGTTTACCTGGACCGAGGAGCTCCTACGAGCAGTACTTC. Looking up the rest from reference TRBV28 and TRBJ2-7 gives the full variable domain: DVKVTQSSRYLVKRTGEKVFLECVQDMDHENMFWYRQDPGLGLRLIYFSYDVKMKEKGDIPEGYSVSREKKERFSLILESASTNQTSMYLCASSLPGPRSSYEQYFGPGTRLTVT.

Only a few counts were recorded for this clonotype. The rearrangement uses TRBV20-1 and TRBJ1-4; no clear D. Trimming stripped 3 bases from V and 8 bases from J, with 4 bases between. CDR1 and CDR2 from the germline V gene are DFQATT and SNEGSKA (reference sequence). This CDR3 spans 10 amino acids. CDR3 sequence reads: CSASGEKLFF. Written as DNA, the CDR3 is TGCAGTGCTAGTGGGGAAAAACTGTTTTTT.

The rearrangement uses TRBV28 and TRBJ2-1; 7 positions agree with TRBD2. This CDR3 has 14 residues. V lost 5 bases and J lost 6; bases outside the gene matches: 7. Germline V gives CDR1 MDHEN, CDR2 SYDVKM. CDR3 protein: CASSPWGGANEQFF. The CDR3 region has the DNA TGTGCCAGCAGTCCGTGGGGGGGAGCCAATGAGCAGTTCTTC.

The genes are TRBV6-4 and TRBJ2-3; D possibly corresponds to TRBD2 (6 bases). The V end lost 6 bases, the J end lost 2 bases, and 18 bases lay between the germline ends. Germline V gene data show CDR1 as MRHNA and CDR2 as SNTAGT. The CDR3 loop spans 16 amino acids. The CDR3 region has the DNA TGTGCCAGCAGCTTGTTCGGGGGAGACTACACAGATACGCAGTATTTT. Translated, it gives CASSLFGGDYTDTQYF.

This clonotype rates as medium-sized (0.01 to 0.1%). The chain joins TRBV21-1 to TRBJ2-7. TRBV21-1 is a pseudogene segment. This CDR3 has 14 residues. The CDR3 nucleotides are TGTGCCAGCAGCGGAAAACAGAGCTCCTACGAGCAGTACTTC. Encoded protein: CASSGKQSSYEQYF.